This T cell receptor (beta chain) was retrieved from a study of shared clonotypes between healthy human individuals. Deep-level assay runs were performed. Assay: immunoSEQ multiplex PCR; the TCRdb copy retains only in-frame clones and omits some. The sample lists approximately 2.4 million clones; approximately 94% were seen once. Germline CDR1 is MNHNS and CDR2 is SASEGT. With 4 bases removed from V and 3 bases from J, the gap between germline ends came to 12 bases. The CDR3 contains 15 residues. Study-level findings and limits: The generation probabilities recorded for non-shared clonotypes fell below those of clonotypes shared by all four donors.

Donors, without exception, were Caucasian adults residing in Nashville, Tennessee. Points on this clone: Its antigen is still unknown.

This chain uses TRBV6-1 with TRBJ2-2, with D possibly matching TRBD1 (6 bases). This sequence was found in a man aged 18 to 30 in good health. The specimen sequenced was naive CD4+ T cells sorted from blood. Documented subset: CD45RA+ positively selected. The CDR3 protein is CASSGPNRDTGELFF. The CDR3 nucleotides read TGTGCCAGCAGTGGGCCAAACAGGGACACCGGGGAGCTGTTTTTT.